This T cell receptor (beta chain) originates from a study of metastatic and nonmetastatic thyroid tumors (dated by TCRdb to 2019 to 2021). In terms of the full investigation: For patients with malignant and with benign thyroid disease, the researchers compared repertoires between peripheral blood samples and tumor or nodule tissue samples. On the study overall, not on this receptor specifically: TCR beta diversity was reported as significantly higher in malignant tumors than in benign nodules, in both blood and tumor samples.

This clone was counted many times. Its antigen has not been determined. The input lacks base qualities; no much larger clone sits a single base away. No treatment had been received by any patient before thyroid surgery. The study retrospectively analysed patient clinical samples collected from the early 2010s to the late 2010s using T-cell receptor beta sequencing. V loses 5 bases of germline sequence and J loses 0 bases, and the interval between the two ends is 17 bases. For CDR1 and CDR2, the germline V gene (reference sequence) lists LNHNV and YYDKDF. From the cysteine through the phenylalanine, the CDR3 covers 16 amino acids. The retained sequence is limited to the CDR3, 48 bases, with the frame set at the first base. The library was obtained by PCR. For sequencing, an Illumina HiSeq 4000 was employed. High-throughput sequencing was used to profile the TCR beta-chain CDR3 region of each patient. As for the authors' bioinformatics: CDR3 differences across clinicopathological groups were used to build a classifier for discriminating distant-metastatic papillary thyroid cancer patients. To measure repertoire diversity the researchers used the Shannon index, while the Morisita-Horn index served to gauge how similar the tumor and blood repertoires were. TCRdb reprocessing: public reads trimmed at Q25 with fastp, clones called with MiXCR, in-frame beta chains kept. TCRdb's processing, not the study's, gives the V and J calls here. Across this sample there are 22,000 or so clones, with roughly a sixth seen only once. The ten most abundant clones make up roughly 40% of the sample.

The sequence came from a female donor with papillary thyroid cancer or a benign thyroid nodule (not recorded which). Some clones in this sample may be carry-over from other donors' samples. Material for sequencing was blood. This chain joins TRBV15 to TRBJ2-7; the D assignment is uncertain and may be TRBD1 or TRBD2, with 6 bases supporting each. The CDR3 here reads CATSLRWGASSYEQYF. The DNA is TGTGCCACCAGCCTCAGATGGGGGGCGAGCTCCTACGAGCAGTACTTC.